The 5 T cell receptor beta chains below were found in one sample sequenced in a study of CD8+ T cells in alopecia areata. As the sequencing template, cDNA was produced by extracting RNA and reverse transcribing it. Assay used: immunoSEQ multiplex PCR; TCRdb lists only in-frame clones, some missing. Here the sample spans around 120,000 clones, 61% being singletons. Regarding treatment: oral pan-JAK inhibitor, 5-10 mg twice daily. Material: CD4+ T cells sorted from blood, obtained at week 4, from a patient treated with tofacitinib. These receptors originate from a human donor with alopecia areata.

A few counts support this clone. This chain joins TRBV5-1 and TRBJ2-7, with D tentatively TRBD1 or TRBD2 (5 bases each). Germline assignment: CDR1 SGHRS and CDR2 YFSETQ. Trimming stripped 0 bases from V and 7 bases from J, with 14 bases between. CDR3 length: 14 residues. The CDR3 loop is CASSLEGPEGEQYF. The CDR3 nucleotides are TGCGCCAGCAGCTTGGAGGGGCCCGAGGGAGAGCAGTACTTC.

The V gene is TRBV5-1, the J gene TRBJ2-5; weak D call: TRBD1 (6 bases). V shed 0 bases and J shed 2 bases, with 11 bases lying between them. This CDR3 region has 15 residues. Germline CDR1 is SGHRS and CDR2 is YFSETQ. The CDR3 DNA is TGCGCCAGCAGCTTGGGGGCCGGGACACAAGAGACCCAGTACTTC. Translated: CASSLGAGTQETQYF.

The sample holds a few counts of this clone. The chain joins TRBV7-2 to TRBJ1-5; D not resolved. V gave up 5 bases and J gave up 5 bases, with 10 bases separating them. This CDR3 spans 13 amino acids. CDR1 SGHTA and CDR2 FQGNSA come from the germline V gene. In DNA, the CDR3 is TGTGCCAGCAGCCAAGAGCGGGATCAGCCCCAGCATTTT. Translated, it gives CASSQERDQPQHF.

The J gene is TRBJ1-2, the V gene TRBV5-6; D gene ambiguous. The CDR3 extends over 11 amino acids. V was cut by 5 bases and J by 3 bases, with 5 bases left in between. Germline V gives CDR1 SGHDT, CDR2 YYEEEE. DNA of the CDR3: TGTGCCAGCAGAAGGGACTATGGCTACACCTTC. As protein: CASRRDYGYTF.

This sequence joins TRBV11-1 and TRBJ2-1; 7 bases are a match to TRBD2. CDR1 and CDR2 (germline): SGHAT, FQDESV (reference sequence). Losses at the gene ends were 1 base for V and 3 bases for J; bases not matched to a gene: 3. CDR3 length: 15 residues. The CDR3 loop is CASSLVAGDYNEQFF. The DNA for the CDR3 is TGTGCCAGCAGCTTAGTTGCGGGGGACTACAATGAGCAGTTCTTC.